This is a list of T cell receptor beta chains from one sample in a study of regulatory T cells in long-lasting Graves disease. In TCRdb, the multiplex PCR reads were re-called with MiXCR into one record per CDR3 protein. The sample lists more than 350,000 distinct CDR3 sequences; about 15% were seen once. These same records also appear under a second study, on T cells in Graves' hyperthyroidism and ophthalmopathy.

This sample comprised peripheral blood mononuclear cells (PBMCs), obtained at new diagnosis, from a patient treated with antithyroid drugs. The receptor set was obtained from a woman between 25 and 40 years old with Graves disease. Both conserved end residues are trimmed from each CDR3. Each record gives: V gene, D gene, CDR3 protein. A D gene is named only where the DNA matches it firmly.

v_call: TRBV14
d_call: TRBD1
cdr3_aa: ASPSDRGQNEQY

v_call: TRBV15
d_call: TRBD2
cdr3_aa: ATSRAGIAGVTYEQY

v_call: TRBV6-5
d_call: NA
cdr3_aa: ASSYSRDTYEQY

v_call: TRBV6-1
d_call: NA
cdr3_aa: ASRKVLNTEAF

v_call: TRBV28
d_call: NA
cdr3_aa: ASSSWVVSQPQH

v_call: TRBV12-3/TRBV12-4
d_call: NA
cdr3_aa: ASSPRGAIYNEQF

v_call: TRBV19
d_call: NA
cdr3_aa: ASSMGHGDIQY

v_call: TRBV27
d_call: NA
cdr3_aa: ASSSSWANEQF

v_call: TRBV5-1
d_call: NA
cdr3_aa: ASSLGSPSGNTIY

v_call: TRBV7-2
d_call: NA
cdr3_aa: ASSLSAGTYEKLF

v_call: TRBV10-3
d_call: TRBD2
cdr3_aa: AISDAARLAGNNEQF

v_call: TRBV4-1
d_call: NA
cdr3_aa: ASSQGAQYNQPQH

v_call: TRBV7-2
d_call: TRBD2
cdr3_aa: ASSLAVASGRNEQF

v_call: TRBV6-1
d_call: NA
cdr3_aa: ASSPYREAGYT

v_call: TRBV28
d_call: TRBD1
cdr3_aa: ASSLTGAYEQY

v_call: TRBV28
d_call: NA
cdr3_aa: ASSPGAKETQY

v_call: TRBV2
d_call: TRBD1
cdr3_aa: ASSEPAGGNTEAF